The 25 T cell receptor beta chains below come from one sample, sequenced in a study of Graves' ophthalmopathy and Graves' hyperthyroidism. As the template, RNA transcripts were used to amplify TCR beta CDR3 regions. HTBI primers primed a first-round RT-PCR, and a second-round multiplex PCR followed. TCRdb reanalysed the multiplex PCR reads using MiXCR and keeps one entry per CDR3 protein. The sample lists some 1.1 million distinct CDR3 sequences; less than 45% were seen once. What was sequenced was peripheral blood or thyroid tissue (not recorded which). Receptor source: an adult man with Graves' hyperthyroidism.

Written as DNA, the CDR3 is TGTGCCAGCAGCGAAACAGGGGTTGTTTACGAGCAGTACTTC. This translates into CASSETGVVYEQYF. The gene calls are TRBV5-6 and TRBJ2-7; 7 bases match TRBD1. Germline lookup yields CDR1 SGHDT and CDR2 YYEEEE. CDR3 size: 14 residues. J lost 4 bases, V lost 4 bases, and 8 bases had no gene match.

V usage is TRBV10-3 and J usage is TRBJ2-7; 11 nucleotides agree with TRBD2. Trimming cost V 5 bases and J 0 bases; bases outside gene matches: 6. The CDR3 consists of 16 residues. CDR1 and CDR2 from the germline V gene are ENHRY and SYGVKD. The DNA for the CDR3 is TGTGCCATCAGTTACTCGACTAGCGGGGCCTCCTACGAGCAGTACTTC. Its protein product is CAISYSTSGASYEQYF.

The chain carries TRBV7-9 and TRBJ2-7; 12 positions match TRBD2. CDR3 length equals 24 residues. Unmatched junction bases numbered 34, after V lost 4 bases and J lost 6 bases. CDR1 is SEHNR, CDR2 FQNEAQ, per germline (reference sequence). The CDR3 bases are TGTGCCAGCAGCTGTTGGGGCAATTGCCCGCGGATGACTAGCGGGAGATTTGTTCCCTTCGAGCAGTACTTC. It yields the protein CASSCWGNCPRMTSGRFVPFEQYF.

The chain recombines TRBV7-9 with TRBJ2-5, with TRBD2 matching 7 bases. The CDR3 runs to 14 residues. Losses at the gene ends were 10 bases for V and 7 bases for J; bases not matched to a gene: 15. From germline, CDR1 is SEHNR and CDR2 FQNEAQ (reference sequence). CDR3 in amino acids: CATSDQGLVGTQYF. In DNA form, the CDR3 reads TGTGCCACCAGTGACCAAGGACTAGTCGGGACCCAGTACTTC.

In this sample, this clonotype turned up many times. The rearrangement joins TRBV5-1 to TRBJ1-2; D is unclear. V shed 4 bases and J shed 8 bases, with 15 bases lying between them. Germline V gene sequence: CDR1 SGHRS, CDR2 YFSETQ. The CDR3 has 13 amino acids. CDR3 residues: CASSPPEAGGYTF. In nucleotides, the CDR3 is TGCGCCAGCAGCCCTCCTGAGGCGGGGGGCTACACCTTC.

The chain employs TRBV12-3 or TRBV12-4 and TRBJ2-7, with 7 bases identical to TRBD1. The CDR3 runs 14 residues. V was pared by 7 bases and J by 1 base, with 7 bases of the junction left unmatched. This CDR3 is CASTRTGRSYEQYF. In DNA form, the CDR3 reads TGTGCCAGCACCCGGACAGGTAGATCCTACGAGCAGTACTTC.

Points on this clonotype: This is likely a read error, given that the CDR3 carries no conserved phenylalanine or tryptophan at its end. The DNA is left out, because the CDR3 cannot be placed on it with certainty; the CDR3 is given as TCRdb lists it. V gene TRBV29-1 combines with J gene TRBJ1-3. Termini included, the CDR3 measures 9 amino acids. Germline lookup yields CDR1 SQVTM and CDR2 ANQGSEA. The CDR3 spells CSVAGNTNT.

The rearrangement links TRBV29-1 to TRBJ1-3; 9 bases are a match to TRBD1. V shed 6 bases and J 8 bases; nucleotides not matched to a gene: 17. From germline, CDR1 is SQVTM and CDR2 ANQGSEA. The CDR3 sequence is 16 residues long. The CDR3 loop reads CSVMDRGPIYGYTIYF. In DNA, the CDR3 is TGCAGCGTGATGGACAGGGGTCCTATCTATGGCTACACCATATATTTT.

The chain carries TRBV29-1 and TRBJ1-2; D is perhaps TRBD1 (6 bases). CDR3 length: 16 amino acids. Germline-derived CDR1 and CDR2 are SQVTM and ANQGSEA. V was pared by 3 bases and J by 4 bases, with 21 bases between. Written as DNA, the CDR3 is TGCAGCGTTGAGGTGGGAGGGGGTGTAGGCAGCTATGGCTACACCTTC. It codes for CSVEVGGGVGSYGYTF.

The chain couples TRBV6-5 to TRBJ1-1, with 8 nucleotides matching TRBD1. Germline CDR1 and CDR2: MNHEY and SVGAGI. V was clipped by 2 bases and J by 10 bases; unmatched bases: 3. This CDR3 is 12 amino acids long. CDR3 nucleotide sequence: TGTGCCAGCAGTTACAGGACAGGGAGAGCTTTCTTT. Amino acid sequence: CASSYRTGRAFF.

This clonotype was seen a handful of times. This chain uses TRBV12-3 or TRBV12-4 with TRBJ2-7; D possibly matches TRBD1 or TRBD2 (5 bases each). The CDR3 covers 12 residues. Between the trimmed V and J ends, which lost 6 bases and 6 bases, there was a span of 12 bases. CDR3 region: CASSPGPLEQYF. The CDR3 nucleotides read TGTGCCAGCAGCCCGGGGCCTCTCGAGCAGTACTTC.

V gene TRBV10-3 combines with J gene TRBJ2-1, with 7 nucleotides matching TRBD1. The CDR3 runs to 17 residues. V lost 2 bases and J lost 1; bases outside the gene matches: 8. Germline CDR1 is ENHRY and CDR2 is SYGVKD. CDR3 DNA: TGTGCCATCAGTGAGCGGTCCAGGGGGTTATCCTACAATGAGCAGTTCTTC. Encoded protein: CAISERSRGLSYNEQFF.

Ten or more counts support this clonotype. The V gene is TRBV19, the J gene TRBJ1-1; D is ambiguous. The germline V gene encodes CDR1 LNHDA and CDR2 SQIVND (reference sequence). The CDR3 sequence is 15 residues long. Deletions cut 3 bases from V and 2 bases from J, with 13 bases between. The CDR3 spells CASSIHSRTNTEAFF. CDR3 coding DNA: TGTGCCAGTAGTATCCACTCTCGAACAAACACTGAAGCTTTCTTT.

The rearrangement uses TRBV20-1 and TRBJ1-1; D gene unclear. The length of the CDR3 is 15 residues. Germline CDR1 reads DFQATT; CDR2 reads SNEGSKA (reference sequence). V dropped 2 bases and J dropped 2 bases, with 15 bases sitting between them. This chain's CDR3 is CSARPPGSRNTEAFF. The CDR3 nucleotides are TGCAGTGCTAGACCCCCGGGGAGTCGTAACACTGAAGCTTTCTTT.

This clonotype was counted a few times. A much larger clone differs from this one at a single base, so this may be a read error. The chain joins TRBV7-9 to TRBJ2-5; possibly TRBD2 for D (5 bases). Trimming pared 6 bases from V and 2 bases from J, leaving 7 bases between. The CDR3 length is 12 residues. The germline CDR1 and CDR2 sequences are SEHNR and FQNEAQ (reference sequence). CDR3 nucleotides: TGTGCCAGCAGGGAGGAGCAAGAGACCCAGTACTTC. This gives the protein CASREEQETQYF.

V gene TRBV9 combines with J gene TRBJ2-7; D not certain. The CDR3 totals 15 residues. The germline CDR1 and CDR2 sequences are SGDLS and YYNGEE. Trimming pared 4 bases from V and 3 bases from J, leaving 17 bases between. The DNA of the CDR3 is TGTGCCAGCAGCCAAGATCCGGCCAGCAACTACGAGCAGTACTTC. This codes for CASSQDPASNYEQYF.

V and J are TRBV5-8 and TRBJ1-5, with a weak D call TRBD1 (5 bases). Germline V CDR1 and CDR2: SGHTS, YDEGEE. The CDR3 totals 13 residues. V lost 1 base, J lost 14 bases, and 16 bases lay in between. The CDR3 coding sequence is TGTGCCAGCAGCTTGTTCCTGGGGGGTCAAGAGCATTTT. As protein: CASSLFLGGQEHF.

This clonotype was recorded at least ten times. V and J are TRBV5-8 and TRBJ2-5; 7 nucleotides line up with TRBD2. This CDR3 has 15 residues. V lost 0 bases, J lost 10 bases, and 12 bases stayed unmatched. CDR1 is SGHTS, CDR2 YDEGEE, per germline. The CDR3 region is CASSLALADGVNQYF. CDR3 DNA: TGTGCCAGCAGCTTGGCGCTAGCGGATGGGGTCAACCAGTACTTC.

This clonotype was seen repeatedly, ten times or more. J is TRBJ2-5 and V is TRBV3-1, with 7 bases aligning to TRBD1. The V gene's germline CDR1 is LGHDT and CDR2 YNNKEL (reference sequence). The CDR3 covers 15 residues. V lost 3 bases, J lost 7 bases, and 11 bases stayed unmatched. The CDR3: CASSHLGQARGTQYF. CDR3 DNA sequence: TGTGCCAGCAGCCACCTCGGACAGGCAAGAGGGACCCAGTACTTC.

This clonotype was found many times. V and J are TRBV20-1 and TRBJ2-5; TRBD2 agrees at 8 bases. Germline CDR1 and CDR2: DFQATT and SNEGSKA (reference sequence). This CDR3 has 15 residues. The V segment lost 4 bases and the J segment 5 bases; nucleotides outside the gene matches: 12. The CDR3 reads CSANRLAGGGETQYF. CDR3 coding DNA: TGCAGTGCTAACAGGCTAGCGGGTGGCGGGGAGACCCAGTACTTC.

The chain uses TRBV10-3 and TRBJ1-6; D not resolved. Trimming took 0 bases from V and 7 from J, leaving 13 bases between them. Germline V gene sequence: CDR1 ENHRY, CDR2 SYGVKD. The CDR3 runs 16 residues. CDR3 residues: CAISESKLAGNSPLHF. Written as DNA, the CDR3 is TGTGCCATCAGTGAGTCGAAACTAGCGGGAAATTCACCCCTCCACTTT.

This clonotype came up a few times. The genes are TRBV6-5 and TRBJ2-7; 11 bases fit TRBD1. V was clipped by 6 bases and J by 5 bases; unmatched bases: 12. The CDR3 totals 16 residues. The germline CDR1 and CDR2 sequences are MNHEY and SVGAGI. The CDR3 loop reads CASSYKTGTGGHEQYF. Written as DNA, the CDR3 is TGTGCCAGCAGCTACAAAACCGGGACAGGGGGACACGAGCAGTACTTC.

This clonotype was seen ten or more times. This sequence joins TRBV2 and TRBJ2-2, with D hard to call. The CDR3 has 13 amino acids. Germline V lookup: CDR1 SNHLY, CDR2 FYNNEI. The V gene lost 6 bases and the J gene lost 5 bases, with 10 bases spanning the gap. CDR3 sequence: CASRNGWTGELFF. The CDR3 nucleotides are TGTGCCAGCAGGAACGGGTGGACCGGGGAGCTGTTTTTT.

This clonotype was counted only a few times. This chain connects TRBV5-8 to TRBJ2-7, with a weak D call TRBD1 (5 bases). Germline V gene lookup returns CDR1 SGHTS and CDR2 YDEGEE. The V gene lost 4 bases and the J gene lost 2 bases, with 19 bases spanning the gap. The CDR3 has 16 residues. CDR3 in amino acids: CASSPLQETETYEQYF. CDR3 DNA sequence: TGTGCCAGCAGCCCGTTACAGGAGACCGAGACCTACGAGCAGTACTTC.

V gene TRBV14 combines with J gene TRBJ2-7; the D gene is possibly TRBD2 (6 bases). Looked up from germline, CDR1 is SGHDN and CDR2 is FVKESK. V dropped 4 bases and J dropped 3 bases, with 16 bases sitting between them. CDR3 length: 15 amino acids. CDR3 nucleotides: TGTGCCAGCAGCCCTCGGACGGGACTCCGCTACGAGCAGTACTTC. Translating gives CASSPRTGLRYEQYF.